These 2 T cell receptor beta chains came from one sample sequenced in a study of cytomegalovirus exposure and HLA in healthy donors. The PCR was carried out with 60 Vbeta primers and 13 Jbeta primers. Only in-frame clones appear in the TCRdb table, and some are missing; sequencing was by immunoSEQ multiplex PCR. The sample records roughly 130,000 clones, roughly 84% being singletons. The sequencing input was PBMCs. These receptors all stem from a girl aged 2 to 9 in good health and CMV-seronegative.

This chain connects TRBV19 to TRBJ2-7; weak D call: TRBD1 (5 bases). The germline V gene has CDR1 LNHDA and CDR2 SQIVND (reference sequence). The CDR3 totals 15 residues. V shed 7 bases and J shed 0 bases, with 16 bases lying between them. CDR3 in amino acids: CASTMGSGLSYEQYF. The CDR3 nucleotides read TGTGCCAGTACCATGGGATCAGGGCTCTCCTACGAGCAGTACTTC.

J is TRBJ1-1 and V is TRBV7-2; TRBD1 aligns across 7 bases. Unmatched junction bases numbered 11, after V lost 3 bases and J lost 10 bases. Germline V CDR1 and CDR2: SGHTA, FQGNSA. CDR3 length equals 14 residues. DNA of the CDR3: TGTGCCAGCAGCTTCCCCGGACAGGAGTCGTCAGCTTTCTTT. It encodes CASSFPGQESSAFF.